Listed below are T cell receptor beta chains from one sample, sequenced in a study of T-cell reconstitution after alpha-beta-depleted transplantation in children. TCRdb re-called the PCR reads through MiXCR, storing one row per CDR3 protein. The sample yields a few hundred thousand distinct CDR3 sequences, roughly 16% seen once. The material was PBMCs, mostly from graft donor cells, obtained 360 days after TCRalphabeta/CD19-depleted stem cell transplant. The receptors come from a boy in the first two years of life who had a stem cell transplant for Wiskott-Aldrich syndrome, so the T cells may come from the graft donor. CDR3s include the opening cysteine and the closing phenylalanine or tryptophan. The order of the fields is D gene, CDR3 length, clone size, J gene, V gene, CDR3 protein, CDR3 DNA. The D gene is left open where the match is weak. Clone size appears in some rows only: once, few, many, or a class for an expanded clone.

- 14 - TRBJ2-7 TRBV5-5 CASSASIASYEQYF TGTGCCAGCAGCGCCAGCATAGCCTCCTACGAGCAGTACTTC
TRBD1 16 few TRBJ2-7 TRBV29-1 CSVRRRVTGGWDEQYF TGCAGCGTTCGGCGACGAGTTACAGGGGGCTGGGACGAGCAGTACTTC
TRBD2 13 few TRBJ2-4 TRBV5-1 CASSHIGEGIQYF TGCGCCAGCAGCCATATTGGGGAGGGCATTCAGTACTTC
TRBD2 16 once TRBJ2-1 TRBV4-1 CASSREGLAGALEQFF TGCGCCAGCAGCCGAGAGGGACTAGCGGGAGCTCTTGAGCAGTTCTTC
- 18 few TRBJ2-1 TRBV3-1 CASSQDGVGYMIRNEQFF TGTGCCAGCAGCCAAGATGGGGTTGGCTATATGATACGGAATGAGCAGTTCTTC
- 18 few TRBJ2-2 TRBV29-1 CSVELLDREGANTGELFF TGCAGCGTTGAACTACTGGACAGGGAGGGCGCGAACACCGGGGAGCTGTTTTTT
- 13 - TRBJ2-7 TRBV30 CAWGRLARNEQYF TGTGCCTGGGGGAGGCTAGCGAGGAACGAGCAGTACTTC
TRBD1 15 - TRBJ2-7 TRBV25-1 CASSEDSQGVYEQYF TGTGCCAGCAGTGAAGATTCACAGGGGGTGTACGAGCAGTACTTC
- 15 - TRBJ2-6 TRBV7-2 CASSSGRSGANVLTF TGTGCCAGCAGCTCCGGCCGATCTGGGGCCAACGTCCTGACTTTC
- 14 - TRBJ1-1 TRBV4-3 CASSQDGQFTEAFF TGCGCCAGCAGCCAAGATGGACAGTTCACTGAAGCTTTCTTT
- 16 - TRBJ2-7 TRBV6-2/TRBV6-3 CASSYSWLLLTYEQYF TGTGCCAGCAGTTACTCGTGGCTCCTCCTTACCTACGAGCAGTACTTC
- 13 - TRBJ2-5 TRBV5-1 CASSSGGRETQYF TGCGCCAGCAGCTCAGGGGGGAGAGAGACCCAGTACTTC
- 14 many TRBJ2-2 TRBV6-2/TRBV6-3 CASSFDGNTGELFF TGTGCCAGCAGCTTCGACGGGAACACCGGGGAGCTGTTTTTT
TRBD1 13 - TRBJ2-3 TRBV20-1 CSAGTASTDTQYF TGCAGTGCTGGGACAGCTAGCACAGATACGCAGTATTTT
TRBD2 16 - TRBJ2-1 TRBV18 CASSPFRGRVYNEQFF TGTGCCAGCTCACCCTTCCGCGGGAGGGTCTACAATGAGCAGTTCTTC
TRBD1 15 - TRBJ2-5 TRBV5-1 CASSLDLQGAETQYF TGCGCCAGCAGCTTGGACTTACAGGGGGCGGAGACCCAGTACTTC
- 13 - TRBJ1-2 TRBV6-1 CASSPRGLYGYTF TGTGCCAGCAGTCCCCGGGGGCTGTATGGCTACACCTTC
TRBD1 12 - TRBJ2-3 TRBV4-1 CASSSGTGAWYF TGCGCCAGCAGCTCCGGGACAGGGGCATGGTATTTT
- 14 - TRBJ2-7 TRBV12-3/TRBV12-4 CASSEQDLSYEQYF TGTGCCAGCAGCGAACAGGATCTCTCCTACGAGCAGTACTTC
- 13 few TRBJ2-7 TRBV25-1 CASSASSTYEQYF TGTGCCAGCAGTGCCTCTAGTACCTACGAGCAGTACTTC
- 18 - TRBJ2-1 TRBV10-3 CAISESSRQSVGYNEQFF TGTGCCATCAGTGAGTCGAGTCGGCAGAGCGTCGGATACAATGAGCAGTTCTTC
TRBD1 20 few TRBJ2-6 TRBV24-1 CATSDPGGGQAGSGANVLTF TGTGCCACCAGTGACCCCGGAGGGGGACAGGCTGGCTCTGGGGCCAACGTCCTGACTTTC
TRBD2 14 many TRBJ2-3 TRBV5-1 CASSEGLASDTQYF TGCGCCAGCAGCGAGGGACTAGCCTCAGATACGCAGTATTTT
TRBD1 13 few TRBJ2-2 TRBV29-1 CSVTGDNTGELFF TGCAGCGTTACAGGGGACAACACCGGGGAGCTGTTTTTT
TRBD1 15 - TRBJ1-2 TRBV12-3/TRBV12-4 CASSLIRQGADGYTF TGTGCCAGCAGTTTAATTCGACAGGGGGCTGATGGCTACACCTTC